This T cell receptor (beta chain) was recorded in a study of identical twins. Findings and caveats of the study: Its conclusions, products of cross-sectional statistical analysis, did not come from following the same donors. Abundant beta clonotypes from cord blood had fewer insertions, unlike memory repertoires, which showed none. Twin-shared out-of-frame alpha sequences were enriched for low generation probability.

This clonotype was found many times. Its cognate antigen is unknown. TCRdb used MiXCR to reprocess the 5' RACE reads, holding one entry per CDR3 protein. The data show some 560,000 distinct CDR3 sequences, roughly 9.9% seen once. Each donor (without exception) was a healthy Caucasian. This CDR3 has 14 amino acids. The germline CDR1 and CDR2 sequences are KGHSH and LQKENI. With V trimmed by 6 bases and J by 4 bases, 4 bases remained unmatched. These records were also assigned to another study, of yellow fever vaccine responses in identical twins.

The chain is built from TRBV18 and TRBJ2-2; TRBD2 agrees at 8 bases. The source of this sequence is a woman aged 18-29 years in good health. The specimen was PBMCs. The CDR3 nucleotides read TGTGCCAGCTCCGGGACTAGGAGCACCGGGGAGCTGTTTTTT. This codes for CASSGTRSTGELFF.